The 8 T cell receptor beta chains below come from one sample, sequenced in a study of T cells in Graves' hyperthyroidism and ophthalmopathy. The source material, RNA transcripts, was used to amplify TCR beta CDR3 regions. When the TCR CDR3 underwent first-round RT-PCR, the HTBI primer set was used. In TCRdb, the multiplex PCR reads were re-called with MiXCR into one record per CDR3 protein. The sample contains 600,000 to 650,000 distinct CDR3 sequences, roughly 16% of which appear only once. Material: blood. The receptors come from a woman in her 30s with Graves' hyperthyroidism.

The table lists this clonotype with a few counts. V and J are TRBV24-1 and TRBJ2-2, with 10 bases matching TRBD2. CDR1 is KGHDR, CDR2 SFDVKD, per germline. This CDR3 comprises 16 residues. V lost 6 bases and J lost 2; bases outside the gene matches: 5. CDR3 sequence reads: CATSTLAGDNTGELFF. As DNA, the CDR3 is TGTGCCACCAGTACGCTAGCGGGAGATAACACCGGGGAGCTGTTTTTT.

The chain has TRBV18 and TRBJ2-5; possibly TRBD1 or TRBD2 for D (5 bases each). The CDR3 runs 13 residues. CDR1 is KGHSH and CDR2 is LQKENI in the germline V gene. V was shortened by 5 bases and J by 5 bases, with 12 bases between the two germline ends. The CDR3 bases are TGTGCCAGCTCAGTCTGGGGACGGGAGACCCAGTACTTC. Amino acids: CASSVWGRETQYF.

This clonotype was counted at least ten times. For the CDR3, the DNA is TGTGCCAGCAGTGAAACGGTAGCGGGGAATGAGCAGTTCTTC. Its protein is CASSETVAGNEQFF. This chain connects TRBV6-1 to TRBJ2-1, with TRBD2 matching 8 bases. The trim removed 2 bases at V and 7 bases at J, leaving 4 bases unmatched. The germline CDR1 and CDR2 sequences are MNHNS and SASEGT. The length of the CDR3 is 14 residues.

This clonotype has ten or more counts. The rearrangement links TRBV20-1 to TRBJ2-3, with 9 bases that match TRBD2. The CDR3 runs 16 residues. Germline CDR1 is DFQATT and CDR2 is SNEGSKA (reference sequence). The V segment lost 3 bases and the J segment 0 bases; nucleotides outside the gene matches: 7. The CDR3 loop is CSARLAGRTSTDTQYF. CDR3 in DNA: TGCAGTGCTAGGCTAGCGGGACGAACTAGCACAGATACGCAGTATTTT.

This clonotype was observed at least ten times. J is TRBJ2-1 and V is TRBV7-9; 7 bases line up with TRBD2. The CDR3 covers 17 residues. Germline lookup yields CDR1 SEHNR and CDR2 FQNEAQ (reference sequence). The V and J ends lost 5 bases and 2 bases, in that order; junction bases with no gene match: 12. Here the CDR3 DNA reads TGTGCCAGCAGCCTATCCTTCCTAGCGGACCCCTACAATGAGCAGTTCTTC. Its translation is CASSLSFLADPYNEQFF.

The J gene is TRBJ2-2, the V gene TRBV7-3; TRBD2 matches 8 bases. The CDR3 contains 16 residues. Germline trimming cut 5 bases from V and 1 base from J; bases unmatched to any gene: 6. Germline loops: CDR1 SGHTA, CDR2 FQGTGA. CDR3 loop: CASSKGLEVNTGELFF. The CDR3, as DNA: TGTGCCAGCAGCAAGGGACTAGAGGTGAACACCGGGGAGCTGTTTTTT.

CDR3 protein: CATSRGTGVTIQYF. The CDR3 region has the DNA TGTGCCACCAGCAGAGGGACAGGGGTAACCATTCAGTACTTC. The chain employs TRBV15 and TRBJ2-4; 9 bases agree with TRBD1. Germline assignment: CDR1 LNHNV and CDR2 YYDKDF (reference sequence). The CDR3 has 14 amino acids. V lost 1 base to trimming and J lost 9 bases; unmatched junction nucleotides: 4.

The chain has TRBV19 and TRBJ2-1, with 9 bases matching TRBD1. Germline CDR1 and CDR2: LNHDA and SQIVND (reference sequence). The CDR3 is 14 amino acids. V was pared by 8 bases and J by 2 bases, with 4 bases of the junction left unmatched. The CDR3, as DNA: TGTGCCAGTCTCGGGACAGGGACCTACAATGAGCAGTTCTTC. It encodes CASLGTGTYNEQFF. The full variable domain, in which reference TRBV19 and TRBJ2-1 provide the parts outside the CDR3, is DGGITQSPKYLFRKEGQNVTLSCEQNLNHDAMYWYRQDPGQGLRLIYYSQIVNDFQKGDIAEGYSVSREKKESFPLTVTSAQKNPTAFYLCASLGTGTYNEQFFGPGTRLTVL.